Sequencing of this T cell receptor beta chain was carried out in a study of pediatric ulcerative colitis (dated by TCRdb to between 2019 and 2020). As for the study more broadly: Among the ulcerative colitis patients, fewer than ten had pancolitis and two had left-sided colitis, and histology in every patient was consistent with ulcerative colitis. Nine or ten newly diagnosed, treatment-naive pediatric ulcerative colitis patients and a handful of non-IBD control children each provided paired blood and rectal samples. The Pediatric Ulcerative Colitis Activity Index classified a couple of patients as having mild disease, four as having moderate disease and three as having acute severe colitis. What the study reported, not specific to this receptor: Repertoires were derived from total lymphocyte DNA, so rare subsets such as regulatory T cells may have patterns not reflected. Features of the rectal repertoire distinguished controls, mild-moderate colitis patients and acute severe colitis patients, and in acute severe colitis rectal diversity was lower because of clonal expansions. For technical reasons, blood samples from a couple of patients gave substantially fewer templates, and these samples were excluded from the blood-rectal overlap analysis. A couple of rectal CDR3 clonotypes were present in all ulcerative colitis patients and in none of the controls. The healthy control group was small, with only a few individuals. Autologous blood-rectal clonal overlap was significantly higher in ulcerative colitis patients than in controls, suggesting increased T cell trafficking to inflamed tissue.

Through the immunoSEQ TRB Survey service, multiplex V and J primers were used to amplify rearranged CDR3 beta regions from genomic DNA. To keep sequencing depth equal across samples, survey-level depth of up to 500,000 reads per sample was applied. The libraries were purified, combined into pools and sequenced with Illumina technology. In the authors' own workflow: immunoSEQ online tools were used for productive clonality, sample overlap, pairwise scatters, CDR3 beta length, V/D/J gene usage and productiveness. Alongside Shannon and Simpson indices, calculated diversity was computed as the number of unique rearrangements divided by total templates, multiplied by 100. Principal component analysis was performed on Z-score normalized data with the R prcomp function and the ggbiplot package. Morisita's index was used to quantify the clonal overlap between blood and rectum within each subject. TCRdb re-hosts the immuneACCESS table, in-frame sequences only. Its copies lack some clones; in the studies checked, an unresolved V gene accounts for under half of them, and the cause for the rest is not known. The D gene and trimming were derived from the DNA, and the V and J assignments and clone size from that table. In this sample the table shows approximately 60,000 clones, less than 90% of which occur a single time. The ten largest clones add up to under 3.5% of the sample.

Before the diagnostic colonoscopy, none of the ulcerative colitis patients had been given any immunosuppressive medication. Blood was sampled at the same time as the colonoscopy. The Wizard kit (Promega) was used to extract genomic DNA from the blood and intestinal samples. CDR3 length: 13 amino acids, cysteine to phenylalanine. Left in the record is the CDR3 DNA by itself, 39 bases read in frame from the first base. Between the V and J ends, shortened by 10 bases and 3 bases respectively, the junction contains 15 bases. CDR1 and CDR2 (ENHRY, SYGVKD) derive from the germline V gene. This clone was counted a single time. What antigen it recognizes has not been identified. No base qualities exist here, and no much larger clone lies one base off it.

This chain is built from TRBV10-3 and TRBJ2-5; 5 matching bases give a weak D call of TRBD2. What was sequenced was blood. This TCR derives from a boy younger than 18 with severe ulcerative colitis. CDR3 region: CATQPGIEETQYF. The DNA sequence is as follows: TGTGCCACCCAACCCGGGATTGAAGAGACCCAGTACTTC.